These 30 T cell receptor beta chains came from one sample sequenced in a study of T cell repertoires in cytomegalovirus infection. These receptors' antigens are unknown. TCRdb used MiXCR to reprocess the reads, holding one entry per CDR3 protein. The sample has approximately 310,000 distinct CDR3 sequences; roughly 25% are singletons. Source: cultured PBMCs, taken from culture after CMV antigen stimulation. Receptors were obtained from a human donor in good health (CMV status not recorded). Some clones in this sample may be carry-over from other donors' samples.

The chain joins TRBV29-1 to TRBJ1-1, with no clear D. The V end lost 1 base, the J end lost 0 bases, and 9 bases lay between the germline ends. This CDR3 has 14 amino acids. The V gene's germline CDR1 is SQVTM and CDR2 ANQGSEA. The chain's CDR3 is CSVEGEDMNTEAFF. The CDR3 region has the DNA TGCAGCGTTGAAGGCGAAGACATGAACACTGAAGCTTTCTTT.

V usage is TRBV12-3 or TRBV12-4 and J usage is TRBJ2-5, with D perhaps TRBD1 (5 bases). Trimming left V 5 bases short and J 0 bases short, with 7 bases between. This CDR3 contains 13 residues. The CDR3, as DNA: TGTGCCAGCAGTAAGGGGTACCAAGAGACCCAGTACTTC. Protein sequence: CASSKGYQETQYF.

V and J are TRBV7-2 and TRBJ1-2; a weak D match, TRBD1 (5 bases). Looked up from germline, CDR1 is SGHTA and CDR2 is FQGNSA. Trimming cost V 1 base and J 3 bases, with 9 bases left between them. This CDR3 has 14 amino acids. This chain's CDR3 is CASSLGGGHYGYTF. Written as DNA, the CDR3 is TGTGCCAGCAGCTTAGGGGGCGGACACTATGGCTACACCTTC.

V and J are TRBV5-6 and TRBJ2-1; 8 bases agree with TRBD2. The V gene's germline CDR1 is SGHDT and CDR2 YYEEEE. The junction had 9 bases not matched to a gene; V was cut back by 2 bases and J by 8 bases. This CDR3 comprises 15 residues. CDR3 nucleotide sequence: TGTGCCAGCAGCTTTTTCGGGAGGGCCCTCGATGAGCAGTTCTTC. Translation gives CASSFFGRALDEQFF.

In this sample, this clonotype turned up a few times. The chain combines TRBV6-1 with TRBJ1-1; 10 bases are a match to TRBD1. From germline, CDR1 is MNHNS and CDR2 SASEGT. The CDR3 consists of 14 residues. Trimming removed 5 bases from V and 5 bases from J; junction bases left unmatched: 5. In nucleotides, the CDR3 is TGTGCCAGCAGTAGACAGGGGGCGAGGACTGAAGCTTTCTTT. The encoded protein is CASSRQGARTEAFF.

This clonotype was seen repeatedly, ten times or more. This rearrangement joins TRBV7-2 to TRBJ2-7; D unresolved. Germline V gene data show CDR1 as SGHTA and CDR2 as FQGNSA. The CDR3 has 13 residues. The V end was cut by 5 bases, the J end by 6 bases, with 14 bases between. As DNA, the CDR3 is TGTGCCAGCAGCCTAGGTTGGGCAGGCGAGCAGTACTTC. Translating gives CASSLGWAGEQYF.

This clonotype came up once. CDR3 nucleotide sequence: TGTGCCAGCAGCGATCTGGGGGAGGGACCTGAGCAGTTCTTC. It yields the protein CASSDLGEGPEQFF. V usage is TRBV7-9 and J usage is TRBJ2-1; 7 bases align to TRBD2. J was trimmed by 9 bases and V by 5 bases; bases with no gene match: 10. The germline CDR1 and CDR2 sequences are SEHNR and FQNEAQ (reference sequence). CDR3 length: 14 residues.

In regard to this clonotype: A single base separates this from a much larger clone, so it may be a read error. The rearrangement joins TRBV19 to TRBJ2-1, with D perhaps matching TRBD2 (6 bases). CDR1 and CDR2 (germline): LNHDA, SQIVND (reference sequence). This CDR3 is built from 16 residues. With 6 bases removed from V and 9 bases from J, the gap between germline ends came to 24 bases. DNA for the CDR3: TGTGCCAGTAGCGCGCGGCCAAGCGGGCGCTGGAGTGAGCAGTTCTTC. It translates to CASSARPSGRWSEQFF. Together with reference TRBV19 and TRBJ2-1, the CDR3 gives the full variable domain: DGGITQSPKYLFRKEGQNVTLSCEQNLNHDAMYWYRQDPGQGLRLIYYSQIVNDFQKGDIAEGYSVSREKKESFPLTVTSAQKNPTAFYLCASSARPSGRWSEQFFGPGTRLTVL.

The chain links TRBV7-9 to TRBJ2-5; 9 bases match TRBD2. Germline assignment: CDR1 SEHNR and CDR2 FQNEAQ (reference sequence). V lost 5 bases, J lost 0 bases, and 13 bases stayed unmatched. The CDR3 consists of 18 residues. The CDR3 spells CASSPPPSTSGHQETQYF. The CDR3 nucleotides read TGTGCCAGCAGCCCCCCCCCTTCGACTAGCGGCCACCAAGAGACCCAGTACTTC.

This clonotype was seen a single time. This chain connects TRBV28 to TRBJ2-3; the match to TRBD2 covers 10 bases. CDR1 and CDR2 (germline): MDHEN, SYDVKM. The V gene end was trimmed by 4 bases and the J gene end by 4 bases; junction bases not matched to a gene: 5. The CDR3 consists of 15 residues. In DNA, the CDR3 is TGTGCCAGCAGTTCTAGCGGGGGTACCCCAGATACGCAGTATTTT. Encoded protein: CASSSSGGTPDTQYF.

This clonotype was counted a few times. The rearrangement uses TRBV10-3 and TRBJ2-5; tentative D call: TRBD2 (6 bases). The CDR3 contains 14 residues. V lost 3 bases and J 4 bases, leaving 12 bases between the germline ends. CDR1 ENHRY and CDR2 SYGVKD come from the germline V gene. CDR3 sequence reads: CAISDGAGRETQYF. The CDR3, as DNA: TGTGCCATCAGTGACGGTGCGGGGAGAGAGACCCAGTACTTC.

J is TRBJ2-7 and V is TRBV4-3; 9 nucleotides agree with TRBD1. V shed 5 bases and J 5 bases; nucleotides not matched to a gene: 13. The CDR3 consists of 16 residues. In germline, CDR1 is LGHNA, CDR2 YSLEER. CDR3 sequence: CASSKTRETGGNEQYF. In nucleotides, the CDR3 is TGCGCCAGCAGCAAGACTCGAGAGACAGGGGGAAACGAGCAGTACTTC.

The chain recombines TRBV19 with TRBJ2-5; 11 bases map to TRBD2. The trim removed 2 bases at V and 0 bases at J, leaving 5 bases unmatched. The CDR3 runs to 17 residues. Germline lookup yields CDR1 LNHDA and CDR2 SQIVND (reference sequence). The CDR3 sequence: CASSIKRGLADQETQYF. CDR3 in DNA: TGTGCCAGTAGTATAAAGCGGGGACTAGCGGACCAAGAGACCCAGTACTTC.

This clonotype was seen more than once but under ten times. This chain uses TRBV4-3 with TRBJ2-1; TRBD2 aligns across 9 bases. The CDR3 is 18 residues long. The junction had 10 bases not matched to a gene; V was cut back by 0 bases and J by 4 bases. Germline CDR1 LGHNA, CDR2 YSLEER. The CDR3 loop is CASSQDSLASGTYNEQFF. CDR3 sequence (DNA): TGCGCCAGCAGCCAAGATTCCCTGGCTAGCGGGACATACAATGAGCAGTTCTTC.

CDR3 in amino acids: CASSRRSGSGGNEQFF. The CDR3 DNA sequence: TGTGCCAGCAGCCGACGTAGCGGGAGTGGAGGCAATGAGCAGTTCTTC. The chain carries TRBV7-3 and TRBJ2-1, with 9 bases identical to TRBD2. The CDR3 is 16 residues long. V was clipped by 5 bases and J by 6 bases; unmatched bases: 11. Germline V gene sequence: CDR1 SGHTA, CDR2 FQGTGA.

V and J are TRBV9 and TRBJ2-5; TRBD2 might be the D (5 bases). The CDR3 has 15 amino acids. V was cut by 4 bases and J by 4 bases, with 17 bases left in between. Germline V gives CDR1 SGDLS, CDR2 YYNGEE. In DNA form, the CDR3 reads TGTGCCAGCAGCCCCGAGGCGGGCTCGGGAGAGACCCAGTACTTC. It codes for CASSPEAGSGETQYF.

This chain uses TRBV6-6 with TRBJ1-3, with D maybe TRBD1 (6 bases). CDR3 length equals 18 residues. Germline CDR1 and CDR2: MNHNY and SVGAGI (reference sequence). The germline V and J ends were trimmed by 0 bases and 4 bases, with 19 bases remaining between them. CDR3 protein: CASSYSLDRRIGGNTIYF. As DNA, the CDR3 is TGTGCCAGCAGTTACTCACTGGACAGAAGAATTGGGGGAAACACCATATATTTT.

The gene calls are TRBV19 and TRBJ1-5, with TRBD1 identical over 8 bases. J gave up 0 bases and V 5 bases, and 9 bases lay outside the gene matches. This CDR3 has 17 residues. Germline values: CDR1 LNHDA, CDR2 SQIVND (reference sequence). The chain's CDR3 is CASSYWTGIPSNQPQHF. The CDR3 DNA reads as TGTGCCAGTAGTTATTGGACAGGGATTCCTAGCAATCAGCCCCAGCATTTT.

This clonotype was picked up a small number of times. Written as DNA, the CDR3 is TGCAGCGTTGCAAGCGGGGGACCCACAGATACGCAGTATTTT. It translates to CSVASGGPTDTQYF. This chain uses TRBV29-1 with TRBJ2-3; 8 bases align to TRBD2. CDR1 and CDR2 (germline): SQVTM, ANQGSEA. V lost 4 bases to trimming and J lost 2 bases; unmatched junction nucleotides: 5. CDR3 length equals 14 residues.

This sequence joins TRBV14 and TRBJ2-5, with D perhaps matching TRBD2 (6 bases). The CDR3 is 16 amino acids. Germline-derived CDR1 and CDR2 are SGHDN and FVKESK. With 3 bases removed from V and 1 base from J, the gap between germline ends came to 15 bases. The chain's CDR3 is CASSQLGEAPQETQYF. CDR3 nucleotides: TGTGCCAGCAGCCAGTTGGGGGAGGCCCCCCAAGAGACCCAGTACTTC.

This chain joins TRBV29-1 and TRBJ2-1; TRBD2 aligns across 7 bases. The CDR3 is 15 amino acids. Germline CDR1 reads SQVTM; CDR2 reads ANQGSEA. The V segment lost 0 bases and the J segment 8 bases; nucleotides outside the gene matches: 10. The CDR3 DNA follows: TGCAGCGTTGAAGATAACCTAGCGGTTACTTATGAGCAGTTCTTC. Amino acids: CSVEDNLAVTYEQFF.

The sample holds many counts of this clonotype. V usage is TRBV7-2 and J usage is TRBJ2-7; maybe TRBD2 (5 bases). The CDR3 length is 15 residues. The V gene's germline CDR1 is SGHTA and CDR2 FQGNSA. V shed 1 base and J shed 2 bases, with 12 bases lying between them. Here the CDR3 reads CASSLVAERAYEQYF. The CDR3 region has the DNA TGTGCCAGCAGCTTAGTGGCGGAGAGGGCCTACGAGCAGTACTTC.

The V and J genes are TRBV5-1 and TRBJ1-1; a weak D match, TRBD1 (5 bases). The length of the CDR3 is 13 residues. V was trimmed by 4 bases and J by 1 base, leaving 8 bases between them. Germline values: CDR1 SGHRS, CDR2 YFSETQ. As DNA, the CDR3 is TGCGCCAGCAGCAGGGACCCGAACACTGAAGCTTTCTTT. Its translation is CASSRDPNTEAFF.

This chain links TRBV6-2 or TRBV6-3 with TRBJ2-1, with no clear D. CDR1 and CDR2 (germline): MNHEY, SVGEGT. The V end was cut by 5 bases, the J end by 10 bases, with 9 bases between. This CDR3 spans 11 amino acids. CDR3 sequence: CASSTLGEQFF. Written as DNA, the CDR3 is TGTGCCAGCAGTACCCTCGGGGAGCAGTTCTTC.

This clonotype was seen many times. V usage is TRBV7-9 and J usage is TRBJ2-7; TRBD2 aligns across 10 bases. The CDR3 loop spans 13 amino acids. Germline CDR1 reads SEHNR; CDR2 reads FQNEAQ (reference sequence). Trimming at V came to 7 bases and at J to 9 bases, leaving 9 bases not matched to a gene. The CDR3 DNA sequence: TGTGCCAGCATGGGGAGCGGGAGGGCCCCGCAGTACGTC. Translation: CASMGSGRAPQYV.

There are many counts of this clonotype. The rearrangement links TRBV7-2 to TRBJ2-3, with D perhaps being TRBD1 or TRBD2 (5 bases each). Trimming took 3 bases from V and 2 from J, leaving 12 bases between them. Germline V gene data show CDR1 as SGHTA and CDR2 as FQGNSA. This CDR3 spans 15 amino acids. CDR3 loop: CASSLEMGPTDTQYF. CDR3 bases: TGTGCCAGCAGCTTGGAAATGGGACCCACAGATACGCAGTATTTT.

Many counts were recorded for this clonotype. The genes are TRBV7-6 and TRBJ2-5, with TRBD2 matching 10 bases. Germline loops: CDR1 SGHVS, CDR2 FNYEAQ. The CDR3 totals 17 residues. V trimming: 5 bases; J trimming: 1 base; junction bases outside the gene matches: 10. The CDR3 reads CASSLVPSGSPQETQYF. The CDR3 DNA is TGTGCCAGCAGCCTGGTTCCTAGCGGGAGCCCCCAAGAGACCCAGTACTTC.

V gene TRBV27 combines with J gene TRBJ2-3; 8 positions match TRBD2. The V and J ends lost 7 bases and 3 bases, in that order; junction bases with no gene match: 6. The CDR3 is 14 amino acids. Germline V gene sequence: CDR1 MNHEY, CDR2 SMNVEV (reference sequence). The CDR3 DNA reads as TGTGCCAGCACCTTATCGGGGGGGACAGATACGCAGTATTTT. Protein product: CASTLSGGTDTQYF.

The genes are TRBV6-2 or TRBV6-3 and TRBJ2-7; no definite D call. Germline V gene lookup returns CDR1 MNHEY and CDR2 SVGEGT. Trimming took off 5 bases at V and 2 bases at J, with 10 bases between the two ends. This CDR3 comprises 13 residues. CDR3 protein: CASSGTLPYEQYF. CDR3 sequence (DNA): TGTGCCAGCAGTGGCACACTTCCCTACGAGCAGTACTTC.

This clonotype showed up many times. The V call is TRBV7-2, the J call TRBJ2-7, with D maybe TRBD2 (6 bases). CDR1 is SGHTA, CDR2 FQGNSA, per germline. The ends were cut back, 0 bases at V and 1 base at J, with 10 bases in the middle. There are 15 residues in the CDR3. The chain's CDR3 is CASSLAGGRSYEQYF. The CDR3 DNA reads TGTGCCAGCAGCTTAGCGGGAGGAAGATCCTACGAGCAGTACTTC.